This T cell receptor beta chain was documented in a study of blood T cell repertoires in COVID-19. Study background: Spain, Italy and the United States supplied samples that represented acute and convalescent COVID-19.

Per the study methods: Reference gene primer amplification yielded estimated nucleated cell counts. Here immunoSEQ multiplex PCR was the method, and the copy in TCRdb shows in-frame clones only, minus some. From that table come the V and J calls and clone size; the DNA was used to work out D and trimming. Of 350,000 to 450,000 clones in the sample, approximately 86% were seen once. In Seattle, patients joined the study during active infection and were tracked longitudinally. CDR3 size: 15 residues. The TCR sequence derives from a woman aged 60-75 years with COVID-19, enrolled during active disease. The specimen was peripheral blood. This chain links TRBV21-1 with TRBJ1-5; TRBD1, the table's D call, lacks a check against the DNA. TRBV21-1 is tagged as a pseudogene. The CDR3: CASSRGRGPNQPQHF. CDR3 DNA sequence: TGTGCCAGCAGCAGGGGCAGGGGCCCCAATCAGCCCCAGCATTTT.